The 10 T cell receptor beta chains reported below all come from one sample, sequenced in a study of T cell repertoires in cytomegalovirus infection. Antigens of these TCRs are unknown. MiXCR, run by TCRdb on the reads, gives a single entry per CDR3 protein. The profile covers approximately 500,000 distinct CDR3 sequences, with around 35% appearing a single time and roughly a sixth taken by the ten largest. Material: cultured PBMCs, obtained from culture after CMV antigen stimulation. The origin of the receptors is a human donor in good health (CMV status not recorded). Some clones in this sample may be carry-over from other donors' samples.

This clonotype was recorded at least ten times. The chain is built from TRBV7-9 and TRBJ2-3, with 9 nucleotides matching TRBD2. Per germline, CDR1 SEHNR and CDR2 FQNEAQ (reference sequence). The CDR3 totals 14 residues. V lost 3 bases to trimming and J lost 4 bases; unmatched junction nucleotides: 2. The CDR3 sequence: CASSLASGADTQYF. In DNA form, the CDR3 reads TGTGCCAGCAGCTTGGCTAGCGGGGCAGATACGCAGTATTTT.

This clonotype was seen only a few times. The chain couples TRBV6-5 to TRBJ1-5; no clear D. With 0 bases removed from V and 5 bases from J, the gap between germline ends came to 5 bases. Looked up from germline, CDR1 is MNHEY and CDR2 is SVGAGI. The CDR3 covers 13 residues. The CDR3 sequence: CASSYSWDQPQHF. The DNA for the CDR3 is TGTGCCAGCAGTTACTCGTGGGATCAGCCCCAGCATTTT.

The chain combines TRBV27 with TRBJ2-7; a possible D gene is TRBD2 (6 bases). The CDR3 is 13 residues long. CDR1 MNHEY and CDR2 SMNVEV come from the germline V gene (reference sequence). Between the trimmed V and J ends, which lost 8 bases and 0 bases, there was a span of 11 bases. This chain's CDR3 is CASRHGGSYEQYV. DNA for the CDR3: TGTGCCAGCCGCCACGGGGGCTCCTACGAGCAGTACGTC.

This clonotype was recorded a few times. This chain uses TRBV27 with TRBJ2-3; 13 nucleotides agree with TRBD2. The CDR3 has 16 residues. In germline, CDR1 is MNHEY, CDR2 SMNVEV (reference sequence). V lost 6 bases to trimming and J lost 5 bases; unmatched junction nucleotides: 8. The CDR3 reads CASRGWTSGSQDTQYF. The CDR3 bases are TGTGCCAGCAGGGGTTGGACTAGCGGGAGTCAAGATACGCAGTATTTT.

J is TRBJ2-2 and V is TRBV6-2 or TRBV6-3, with D perhaps matching TRBD2 (5 bases). CDR3 length: 16 amino acids. V lost 8 bases and J 4 bases, leaving 20 bases between the germline ends. The germline gives CDR1 MNHEY, CDR2 SVGEGT. In DNA, the CDR3 is TGTGCCAGCTGTAGGGCGGGCTTACAAGCCACCGGGGAGCTGTTTTTT. As protein: CASCRAGLQATGELFF.

V usage is TRBV20-1 and J usage is TRBJ2-3; 7 nucleotides agree with TRBD2. J was trimmed by 0 bases and V by 5 bases; bases with no gene match: 5. This CDR3 contains 14 residues. Germline V CDR1 and CDR2: DFQATT, SNEGSKA (reference sequence). CDR3 in amino acids: CSAGEGASTDTQYF. CDR3 nucleotide sequence: TGCAGTGCTGGGGAGGGCGCAAGCACAGATACGCAGTATTTT.

The sample holds many counts of this clonotype. The chain has TRBV18 and TRBJ1-2, with 10 positions matching TRBD1. Looked up from germline, CDR1 is KGHSH and CDR2 is LQKENI. The CDR3 contains 15 residues. V lost 1 base and J lost 3; bases outside the gene matches: 2. The CDR3 here is CASSPRGTGDYGYTF. In DNA form, the CDR3 reads TGTGCCAGCTCACCACGGGGGACAGGGGACTATGGCTACACCTTC.

This clonotype was counted only a few times. The CDR3 coding sequence is TGTGCCAGCAGCTTAGAACAGATAATCACCGGGGAGCTGTTTTTT. It specifies CASSLEQIITGELFF. J is TRBJ2-2 and V is TRBV7-6, with D unresolved. Deletions cut 1 base from V and 4 bases from J, with 10 bases between. The germline CDR1 and CDR2 sequences are SGHVS and FNYEAQ. CDR3 length equals 15 residues. Together with reference TRBV7-6 and TRBJ2-2, the CDR3 gives the full variable domain: GAGVSQSPRYKVTKRGQDVALRCDPISGHVSLYWYRQALGQGPEFLTYFNYEAQQDKSGLPNDRFSAERPEGSISTLTIQRTEQRDSAMYRCASSLEQIITGELFFGEGSRLTVL.

On this clonotype: The conserved final phenylalanine or tryptophan is absent from the CDR3, which likely points to a read error. The chain is built from TRBV11-2 and TRBJ2-2, with TRBD2 identical over 10 bases. The CDR3 has 17 amino acids. Looked up from germline, CDR1 is SGHAT and CDR2 is FQNNGV. V trimming: 0 bases; J trimming: 6 bases; junction bases outside the gene matches: 7. This CDR3 is CASSLDLAGVASGELFL. CDR3 in DNA: TGTGCCAGCAGCTTAGATCTAGCGGGAGTGGCGTCCGGGGAGCTGTTTTTA.

The CDR3 loop is CASTLGRQGGNSPLHF. In nucleotides, the CDR3 is TGCGCCAGCACCCTTGGTCGACAGGGGGGGAATTCACCCCTCCACTTT. This rearrangement joins TRBV5-1 to TRBJ1-6; 9 bases map to TRBD1. Germline V lookup: CDR1 SGHRS, CDR2 YFSETQ. V dropped 6 bases and J dropped 7; count of bases not matched to a gene: 11. The CDR3 spans 16 residues.